This TCR beta chain was observed in a study of OX40 agonist ivuxolimab in advanced cancers. Study information: Hepatocellular carcinoma, melanoma, renal cell or head and neck cancer was diagnosed in the dose-escalation patients. Aged roughly 23 to 85 with a mean of about 63 years, they were about 80% male.

The data were produced by immunoSEQ multiplex PCR, yet TCRdb's version contains in-frame clones alone and is incomplete. This table holds fewer than 110,000 clones, 91% found once. To note about this clone: Its antigen is unidentified.

Overall study results and limits: By week 6 at 0.1 to 3.0 mg/kg, blood CD4+ and CD8+ T cells had expanded clonally.

Individuals having autoimmune disease history or systemic immunosuppression were not enrolled. Sequences were derived from CD4+ or CD8+ T cells sorted from blood, sampled in a trial of the OX40 agonist ivuxolimab. The origin of this receptor is an adult with an advanced solid tumor such as melanoma, head and neck, liver or kidney cancer.

The CDR3 spells CASSGDSTDTQYF. Here the CDR3 DNA reads TGTGCCAGCAGTGGGGATAGCACAGATACGCAGTATTTT. The chain joins TRBV2 to TRBJ2-3, with D hard to call. This CDR3 is 13 amino acids long. Germline V gene sequence: CDR1 SNHLY, CDR2 FYNNEI. The germline V and J ends were trimmed by 4 bases and 0 bases, with 5 bases remaining between them.